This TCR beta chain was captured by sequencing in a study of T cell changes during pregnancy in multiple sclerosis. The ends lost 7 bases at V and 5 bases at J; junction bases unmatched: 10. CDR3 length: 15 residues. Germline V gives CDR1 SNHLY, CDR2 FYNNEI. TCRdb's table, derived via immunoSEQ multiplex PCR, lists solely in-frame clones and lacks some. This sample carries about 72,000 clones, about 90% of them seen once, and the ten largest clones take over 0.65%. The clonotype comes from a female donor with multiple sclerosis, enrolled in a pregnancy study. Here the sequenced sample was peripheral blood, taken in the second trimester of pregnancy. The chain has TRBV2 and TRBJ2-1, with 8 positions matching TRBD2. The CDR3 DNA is TGTGCCAGCAAAAGTTCGGCGGGGGGTCACAATGAGCAGTTCTTC. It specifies CASKSSAGGHNEQFF.